This T cell receptor beta chain is from a study of blood T cell repertoires in COVID-19. About the study: Sites in the United States, Italy and Spain provided acute and convalescent COVID-19 samples.

V dropped 6 bases and J dropped 6; count of bases not matched to a gene: 4. Looked up from germline, CDR1 is SNHLY and CDR2 is FYNNEI. This CDR3 comprises 13 residues. Profiled with immunoSEQ multiplex PCR; TCRdb holds only in-frame clones, not every one. The sample lists 200,000 to 250,000 clones; around 78% were seen once. A few counts support this clone. Specimen: peripheral blood. This chain links TRBV2 with TRBJ2-2; TRBD1 matches 7 bases. The clonotype comes from a woman aged 65 to 85 with active or convalescent COVID-19. In DNA, the CDR3 is TGTGCCAGCAGATACAGGGGAGCCGGGGAGCTGTTTTTT. It encodes CASRYRGAGELFF.